This T cell receptor (beta chain) was recovered during a study of molecular identifiers for immune sequencing clone quantification. Study in general: In the replicates, RNA derived from approximately 20,000 or 100,000 naive CD8 cells was divided into five parts, and four were sequenced. Study results and limitations: Beyond 20 RNA copies, clones held over 98% of effector molecules, compared with under 1% in naive cells.

The trim removed 6 bases at V and 6 bases at J, leaving 7 bases unmatched. CDR3 size: 13 residues. Germline V gene sequence: CDR1 KGHDR, CDR2 SFDVKD. Many counts were recorded for this clonotype. Its cognate antigen is unknown. TCRdb redid the calling of the PCR reads with MiXCR, one entry per CDR3 protein. Of 490,000 or so distinct CDR3 sequences in the sample, about 21% were seen once. Sorting selected naive CD8 T cells with a CD8+CD4-CCR7+CD45RA+ phenotype. This chain links TRBV24-1 with TRBJ2-7; 7 bases match TRBD1. This clonotype originated in a human donor in good health. Some libraries in this study had Jurkat cell RNA spiked in. The sequenced material came from naive CD8+ T cells from blood, with Jurkat cell RNA spiked in. Subset: FACS-sorted CD8+CD4-CCR7+CD45RA+ naive T cells. This CDR3 reads CATSRTGSPEQYF. CDR3 in DNA: TGTGCCACCAGTAGGACAGGAAGCCCCGAGCAGTACTTC.